The rows below give T cell receptor beta chains drawn from one sample of a study of radiotherapy plus CTLA-4 blockade in lung cancer. Clones were sequenced by immunoSEQ multiplex PCR, and TCRdb holds only the in-frame ones, with some missing. The data show some 120,000 clones, with 81% seen just once and 2.5% to 3.5% held by the top ten. Sequencing was performed on peripheral blood, taken from a patient treated with radiotherapy plus ipilimumab. The receptors were gathered from a human donor with non-small cell lung cancer that progressed on radiotherapy plus ipilimumab. Some clones in this sample may be carry-over from other donors' samples. Both conserved end residues are part of each CDR3. D genes are given only for firm matches. Clone size appears in some rows only: once, few, many, or a class for an expanded clone.

clone_size	d_call	v_call	j_call	cdr3_aa	cdr3_nt
-	-	TRBV7-9	TRBJ2-6	CASSPGDSSSGANVLTF	TGTGCCAGCAGCCCGGGGGACAGTAGCTCTGGGGCCAACGTCCTGACTTTC
-	TRBD1	TRBV13	TRBJ2-7	CASSEPGQGDYEQYF	TGTGCCAGCAGCGAACCGGGACAGGGGGACTACGAGCAGTACTTC
once	-	TRBV4-1	TRBJ1-4	CASSQDRGTHSYEFF	TGCGCCAGCAGCCAAGATCGGGGAACCCACTCATATGAGTTTTTT
-	-	TRBV29-1	TRBJ1-6	CSVAVEGDSPLHF	TGCAGCGTTGCGGTTGAAGGGGATTCACCCCTCCACTTT
-	-	TRBV11-2	TRBJ2-1	CASSLGASTEFNEQFF	TGTGCCAGCAGCTTAGGGGCTAGTACGGAATTTAATGAGCAGTTCTTC
-	-	TRBV7-9	TRBJ2-7	CASSLWYFGQYF	TGTGCCAGCAGCTTATGGTATTTCGGGCAGTACTTC
-	-	TRBV7-2	TRBJ1-6	CASSLAWVPDGGDSPLHF	TGTGCCAGCAGCTTAGCGTGGGTACCGGACGGGGGGGATTCACCCCTCCACTTT
few	-	TRBV6-5	TRBJ1-3	CASSTGPGNTIYF	TGTGCCAGCAGTACAGGGCCGGGAAACACCATATATTTT
-	-	TRBV11-2	TRBJ2-1	CASSLNPVGSYNEQFF	TGTGCCAGCAGCTTGAACCCGGTCGGCTCCTACAATGAGCAGTTCTTC
-	TRBD1	TRBV4-3	TRBJ1-2	CASSQEGQGNYGYTF	TGCGCCAGCAGCCAGGAGGGACAGGGCAACTATGGCTACACCTTC
-	-	TRBV18	TRBJ2-2	CASSPQLNTGELFF	TGTGCCAGCTCACCACAGCTGAACACCGGGGAGCTGTTTTTT
-	TRBD1	TRBV28	TRBJ1-4	CASNLGQSATNEKLFF	TGTGCCAGCAATCTGGGACAGTCAGCAACTAATGAAAAACTGTTTTTT
-	-	TRBV4-3	TRBJ2-2	CASSQLTGELFF	TGCGCCAGCAGCCAATTGACCGGGGAGCTGTTTTTT
-	-	TRBV7-2	TRBJ1-2	CASSLAPGTANYGYTF	TGTGCCAGCAGCTTAGCGCCGGGGACGGCTAACTATGGCTACACCTTC
-	TRBD1	TRBV5-1	TRBJ2-7	CASSLGPRTGSFEQYF	TGCGCCAGCAGCTTGGGACCTCGGACAGGGAGTTTCGAGCAGTACTTC
-	TRBD1	TRBV9	TRBJ2-2	CASSVDPSGGRELFF	TGTGCCAGCAGCGTAGACCCTTCAGGGGGCAGGGAGCTGTTTTTT
-	-	TRBV4-1	TRBJ2-7	CASSQATDSTPYYEQYF	TGCGCCAGCAGCCAAGCGACAGACTCTACCCCCTACTACGAGCAGTACTTC
-	TRBD2	TRBV5-1	TRBJ2-5	CASSYSGGQETQYF	TGCGCCAGCAGCTATAGCGGGGGACAAGAGACCCAGTACTTC
-	TRBD1	TRBV18	TRBJ1-4	CASSPTALTGSNEKLFF	TGTGCCAGCTCCCCAACCGCCTTGACAGGGAGTAATGAAAAACTGTTTTTT
-	-	TRBV30	TRBJ1-6	CAWSSPGLGGSYNSPLHF	TGTGCCTGGAGTTCACCGGGACTTGGGGGCTCCTATAATTCACCCCTCCACTTT
-	TRBD2	TRBV7-2	TRBJ2-2	CASSPQAGGRTGELFF	TGTGCCAGCAGCCCCCAAGCGGGGGGGCGGACCGGGGAGCTGTTTTTT
-	TRBD2	TRBV5-8	TRBJ2-7	CASSSLMRGGILREQYF	TGTGCCAGCAGCTCTCTGATGCGGGGGGGTATCCTCCGTGAGCAGTACTTC
-	TRBD2	TRBV7-2	TRBJ2-3	CASVSGGRDTQYF	TGTGCCTCTGTTAGCGGGGGGCGAGATACGCAGTATTTT
-	TRBD2	TRBV2	TRBJ2-1	CASSATGTSVGGEQFF	TGTGCCAGCAGTGCCACCGGGACTAGCGTCGGCGGTGAGCAGTTCTTC
-	-	TRBV27	TRBJ1-4	CASSIRRPTNEKLFF	TGTGCCAGCAGTATCCGACGGCCAACTAATGAAAAACTGTTTTTT
once	-	TRBV27	TRBJ1-4	CASSLSGEGLEEKLFF	TGTGCCAGCAGTTTATCGGGGGAGGGTTTGGAAGAAAAACTGTTTTTT